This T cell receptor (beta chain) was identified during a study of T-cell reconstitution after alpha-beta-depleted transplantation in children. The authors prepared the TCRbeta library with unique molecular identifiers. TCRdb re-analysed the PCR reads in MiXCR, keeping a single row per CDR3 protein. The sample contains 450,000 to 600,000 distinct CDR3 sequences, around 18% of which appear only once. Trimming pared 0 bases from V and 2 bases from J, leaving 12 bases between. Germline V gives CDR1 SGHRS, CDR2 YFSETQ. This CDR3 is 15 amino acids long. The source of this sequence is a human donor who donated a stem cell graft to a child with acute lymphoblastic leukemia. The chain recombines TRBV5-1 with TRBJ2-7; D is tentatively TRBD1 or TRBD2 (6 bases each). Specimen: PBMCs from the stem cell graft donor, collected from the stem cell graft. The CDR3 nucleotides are TGCGCCAGCAGCTTGGGGCCGGGGGCGACCTACGAGCAGTACTTC. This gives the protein CASSLGPGATYEQYF.